The 3 T cell receptor beta chains given below trace back to one sample, sequenced in a study of blood T cells in healthy people across ages. It was with a sample-barcoded 5' primer and a J-beta primer mix that a second PCR of about 6 to 12 cycles was run. MiXCR, run by TCRdb on the 5' RACE reads, gives a single entry per CDR3 protein. The sample contains approximately 960,000 distinct CDR3 sequences, around 29% of which appear only once. This sample also appeared in a second study, on T cells of mothers and their children.

Material: blood. The receptors were sampled from a woman between 40 and 55 years old in good health.

The CDR3 DNA reads TGTGCCAGCAGCTTGGAGTTAAGGACCCTTCACTACGAGCAGTACTTC. It is translated as CASSLELRTLHYEQYF. The chain recombines TRBV5-5 with TRBJ2-7; no firm D call. Per germline, CDR1 SGHKS and CDR2 YYEKEE (reference sequence). V was clipped by 0 bases and J by 3 bases, with 16 bases between them. The CDR3 spans 16 residues.

This clonotype was found many times. V usage is TRBV20-1 and J usage is TRBJ2-1; TRBD2 might be the D (6 bases). V was cut by 1 base and J by 3 bases, with 13 bases left in between. Germline assignment: CDR1 DFQATT and CDR2 SNEGSKA (reference sequence). This CDR3 has 15 amino acids. The CDR3 protein is CSARGFPGDYNEQFF. CDR3 bases: TGCAGTGCTAGAGGGTTTCCGGGAGACTACAATGAGCAGTTCTTC.

In its sample, this clonotype was seen many times. This chain connects TRBV12-3 or TRBV12-4 to TRBJ1-2; D is unresolved. The CDR3 spans 13 residues. Trimming pared 6 bases from V and 3 bases from J, leaving 11 bases between. The CDR3: CASSPAMDYGYTF. Written as DNA, the CDR3 is TGTGCCAGCAGCCCAGCCATGGACTATGGCTACACCTTC.